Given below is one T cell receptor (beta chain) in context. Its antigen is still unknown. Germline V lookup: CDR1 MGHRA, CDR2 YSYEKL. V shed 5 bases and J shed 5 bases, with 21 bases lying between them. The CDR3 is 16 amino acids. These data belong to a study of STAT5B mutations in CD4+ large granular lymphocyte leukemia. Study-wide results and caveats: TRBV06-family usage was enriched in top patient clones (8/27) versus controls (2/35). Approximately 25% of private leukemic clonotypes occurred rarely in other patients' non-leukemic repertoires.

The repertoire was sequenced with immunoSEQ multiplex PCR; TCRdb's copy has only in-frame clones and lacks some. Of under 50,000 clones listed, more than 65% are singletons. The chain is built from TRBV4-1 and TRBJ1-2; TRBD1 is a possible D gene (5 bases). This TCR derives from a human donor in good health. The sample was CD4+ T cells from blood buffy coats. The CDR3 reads CASSTSPGAMAYGYTF. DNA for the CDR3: TGCGCCAGCAGCACAAGCCCCGGGGCAATGGCTTATGGCTACACCTTC.